This TCR beta chain was found in a study of T cell repertoires in cytomegalovirus infection. V lost 4 bases to trimming and J lost 1 base; unmatched junction nucleotides: 9. CDR1 is SGHAT, CDR2 FQNNGV, per germline. This CDR3 spans 19 amino acids. TCRdb used MiXCR to reprocess the reads, holding one entry per CDR3 protein. This table has hundreds of thousands of distinct CDR3 sequences, roughly 30% appearing once. Note on this clonotype: Its antigen remains unknown.

The rearrangement links TRBV11-2 to TRBJ2-2; 13 positions match TRBD2. This sequence was found in a human donor in good health (CMV status not recorded). Some clones in this sample may be carry-over from other donors' samples. Sequences were derived from cultured CD8+ T cells from PBMCs, sampled from culture after CMV antigen stimulation. CDR3 coding DNA: TGTGCCAGCAGCTCCTGGACTAGCGGGGGAACCTTGAACACCGGGGAGCTGTTTTTT. This codes for CASSSWTSGGTLNTGELFF.